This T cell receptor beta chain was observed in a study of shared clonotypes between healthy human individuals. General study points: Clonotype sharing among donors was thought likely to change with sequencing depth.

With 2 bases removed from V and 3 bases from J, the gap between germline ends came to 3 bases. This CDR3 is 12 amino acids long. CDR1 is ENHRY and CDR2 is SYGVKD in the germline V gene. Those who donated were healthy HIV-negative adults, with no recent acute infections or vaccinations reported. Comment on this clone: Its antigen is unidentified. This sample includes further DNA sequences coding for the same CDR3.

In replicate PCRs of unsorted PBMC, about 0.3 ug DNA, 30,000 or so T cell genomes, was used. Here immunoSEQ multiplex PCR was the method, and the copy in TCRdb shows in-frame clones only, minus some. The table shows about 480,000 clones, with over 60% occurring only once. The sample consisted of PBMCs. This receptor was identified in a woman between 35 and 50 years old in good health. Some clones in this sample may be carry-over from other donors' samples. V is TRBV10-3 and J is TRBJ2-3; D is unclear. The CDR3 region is CAISEVTDTQYF. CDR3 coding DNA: TGTGCCATCAGTGAGGTAACAGATACGCAGTATTTT.